The clone carrying this T cell receptor (beta chain) came up many times. What it binds is not known. This entry belongs to a study of molecular identifiers for immune sequencing clone quantification. Study-wide context: Across replicate runs, RNA obtained from approximately 20,000 or 100,000 naive CD8 cells was divided into five, with four undergoing sequencing.

Germline V gene sequence: CDR1 SEHNR, CDR2 FQNEAQ (reference sequence). The CDR3 consists of 17 residues. V was trimmed by 7 bases and J by 0 bases, leaving 16 bases between them. Overall study results and limits: Sharing of a barcode by identical TCR molecules could cause highly expanded clone sizes to be underestimated. For effector cells, clones above 20 RNA copies held over 97% of molecules; for naive cells, under 1%.

Preparation methods for the bulk TCR libraries were those previously described, with listed TCR primers. Each CDR3 protein gets one entry after TCRdb re-called the PCR reads with MiXCR. The table shows around 89,000 distinct CDR3 sequences, with roughly 19% occurring only once. The source is a human donor in good health. Some libraries in this study had Jurkat cell RNA spiked in. This chain uses TRBV7-9 with TRBJ2-6, with D unclear. Specimen: naive CD8+ T cells from blood, with Jurkat cell RNA spiked in. Subset reported: FACS-sorted CD8+CD4-CCR7+CD45RA+ naive T cells. CDR3: CASTPRPSISGANVLTF. The CDR3 region has the DNA TGTGCCAGCACCCCTAGACCCTCGATCTCTGGGGCCAACGTCCTGACTTTC.